This T cell receptor beta chain was profiled in a study of blood T cell repertoires in COVID-19. Study-wide background: Material from acute and convalescent COVID-19 was sourced from the United States, Italy and Spain.

Everyone who took part was about 18 to 90 years old, and they came from over 20 US areas. Cohort assignment relied on participant-reported clinical history. The authors' processing: Reference gene primer amplification in the assay estimated nucleated cell counts. Only in-frame clones appear in the TCRdb table, and some are missing; sequencing was by immunoSEQ multiplex PCR. The DNA was the basis for D and trimming; V, J and clone size are from that table. Here the sample spans about 160,000 clones, about 85% being singletons. Germline V gene data show CDR1 as SNHLY and CDR2 as FYNNEI. This CDR3 is 14 amino acids long. Losses at the gene ends were 5 bases for V and 10 bases for J; bases not matched to a gene: 11.

The material sequenced was PBMCs or T cells enriched from blood (not recorded which). The rearrangement joins TRBV2 to TRBJ2-1, with 7 bases identical to TRBD1. The origin of this receptor is a woman aged 40 to 50 with acute COVID-19. This chain's CDR3 is CASSRTYTGDEQFF. In DNA, the CDR3 is TGTGCCAGCAGTCGAACGTATACAGGGGACGAGCAGTTCTTC.